Following are 27 T cell receptor beta chains from one sample sequenced in a study of shared clonotypes between healthy human individuals. TCRdb's copy holds only in-frame clones and misses some; the assay was immunoSEQ multiplex PCR. Of roughly 480,000 clones listed, around 79% are singletons. Sequencing was done on a sample of PBMCs. Source of these receptors: a woman aged 40 to 55 in good health. Some clones in this sample may be carry-over from other donors' samples.

The rearrangement links TRBV5-1 to TRBJ2-2; D is ambiguous. Germline CDR1 and CDR2: SGHRS and YFSETQ. The CDR3 covers 14 residues. Trimming took 3 bases from V and 3 from J, leaving 9 bases between them. CDR3 sequence reads: CASSWLRYTGELFF. The CDR3, as DNA: TGCGCCAGCAGCTGGTTGAGGTACACCGGGGAGCTGTTTTTT.

This clone was found once. This chain connects TRBV27 to TRBJ2-7; TRBD1 matches at 8 bases. The germline CDR1 and CDR2 sequences are MNHEY and SMNVEV (reference sequence). The CDR3 is 15 residues long. V dropped 3 bases and J dropped 4; count of bases not matched to a gene: 8. In DNA form, the CDR3 reads TGTGCCAGCAGTTTTCTCGGACAGGGTACATACGAGCAGTACTTC. It specifies CASSFLGQGTYEQYF.

This sequence joins TRBV4-2 and TRBJ1-4; D remains unclear. The V and J ends lost 1 base and 15 bases respectively, with 12 bases between them. Germline V CDR1 and CDR2: LGHNA, YNFKEQ. The CDR3 sequence is 12 residues long. CDR3 bases: TGTGCCAGCAGCCAAGTAGGGTGGGGAATGTTTTTT. Encoded protein: CASSQVGWGMFF.

The CDR3 loop is CASSRPRGGWADTQYF. The CDR3 DNA reads as TGTGCCAGCAGCCGACCCAGGGGGGGGTGGGCAGATACGCAGTATTTT. The rearrangement uses TRBV5-6 and TRBJ2-3, with D possibly called TRBD1 or TRBD2 (7 bases each). This CDR3 region has 16 residues. Germline lookup yields CDR1 SGHDT and CDR2 YYEEEE. Trimming removed 4 bases at V and 4 bases at J, with 19 bases between.

This rearrangement joins TRBV4-2 to TRBJ2-1, with 8 bases lining up with TRBD2. V lost 0 bases, J lost 4 bases, and 11 bases stayed unmatched. Germline CDR1 reads LGHNA; CDR2 reads YNFKEQ. The CDR3 totals 18 residues. The CDR3 spells CASSQEGLGLGLYNEQFF. The CDR3 DNA reads as TGTGCCAGCAGCCAAGAAGGATTGGGACTAGGGCTTTACAATGAGCAGTTCTTC.

A remark on this clone: This may be a read error: a much more frequent sequence differs by one nucleotide. The chain combines TRBV6-6 with TRBJ2-3; 7 nucleotides align to TRBD2. Trimming cost V 2 bases and J 2 bases; bases outside gene matches: 1. Germline-derived CDR1 and CDR2 are MNHNY and SVGAGI (reference sequence). The CDR3 runs 14 residues. CDR3 residues: CASSYGRATDTQYF. For the CDR3, the DNA is TGTGCCAGCAGTTACGGGAGGGCCACAGATACGCAGTATTTT.

The sample holds one count of this clone. CDR3 nucleotides: TGTGCCAGCAGTAGGAGTCTCCTCAATGAGCAGTTCTTC. Translated: CASSRSLLNEQFF. This rearrangement joins TRBV6-5 to TRBJ2-1; no clear D. Germline lookup yields CDR1 MNHEY and CDR2 SVGAGI. V lost 5 bases, J lost 6 bases, and 11 bases lay in between. The CDR3 length is 13 residues.

This clone was picked up one time. This sequence joins TRBV7-2 and TRBJ2-7; TRBD2 agrees at 7 bases. CDR1 is SGHTA, CDR2 FQGNSA, per germline. V was pared by 5 bases and J by 0 bases, with 10 bases of the junction left unmatched. The CDR3 runs to 16 residues. The CDR3 here is CASSPRSSGSSYEQYF. The CDR3, as DNA: TGTGCCAGCAGCCCGCGCTCTAGCGGAAGCTCCTACGAGCAGTACTTC.

The genes are TRBV5-1 and TRBJ2-2; D is undetermined. This CDR3 spans 12 amino acids. CDR1 SGHRS and CDR2 YFSETQ come from the germline V gene. V was clipped by 4 bases and J by 8 bases, with 9 bases between them. The chain's CDR3 is CASSIPSGELFF. In DNA, the CDR3 is TGCGCCAGCAGCATACCGAGTGGGGAGCTGTTTTTT.

This clone was found a few times. The chain links TRBV5-1 to TRBJ1-2; D might be TRBD1 (5 bases). This CDR3 contains 13 residues. Trimming took off 0 bases at V and 8 bases at J, with 11 bases between the two ends. Germline values: CDR1 SGHRS, CDR2 YFSETQ. CDR3 protein: CASSLEGGEGYTF. The DNA of the CDR3 is TGCGCCAGCAGCTTGGAGGGAGGGGAGGGCTACACCTTC.

The V and J genes are TRBV11-3 and TRBJ2-2; TRBD2 aligns across 11 bases. The V and J ends lost 1 base and 2 bases, in that order; junction bases with no gene match: 6. The germline CDR1 and CDR2 sequences are SGHNT and YENEEA. The CDR3 is 18 residues long. In nucleotides, the CDR3 is TGTGCCAGCAGCTTAGGGGGGACTAGCGGAGTAAACACCGGGGAGCTGTTTTTT. Protein sequence: CASSLGGTSGVNTGELFF.

Only one count was recorded for this clone. The chain has TRBV11-3 and TRBJ2-1; 7 positions match TRBD2. The CDR3 is 13 residues long. Germline lookup yields CDR1 SGHNT and CDR2 YENEEA. J was trimmed by 5 bases and V by 5 bases; bases with no gene match: 3. CDR3 in DNA: TGTGCCAGCAGCCGGGGAGGGAACAATGAGCAGTTCTTC. Translating it yields CASSRGGNNEQFF.

On this clone: The same CDR3 is also encoded by other DNA sequences in this sample. The chain couples TRBV18 to TRBJ1-4; no firm D call. The CDR3 length is 12 residues. V was pared by 0 bases and J by 8 bases, with 4 bases between. Germline values: CDR1 KGHSH, CDR2 LQKENI. Written as DNA, the CDR3 is TGTGCCAGCTCACCACCTGGCGAAAAACTGTTTTTT. It codes for CASSPPGEKLFF.

V and J are TRBV21-1 and TRBJ2-5. TRBV21-1 represents a pseudogene. The CDR3 runs to 15 residues. The CDR3 loop is CASSRGTRAGETQYF. The CDR3 DNA is TGTGCCAGCAGCAGGGGGACCCGGGCGGGAGAGACCCAGTACTTC.

This clone was found a few times. The junction departs from germline at one end; a sequencing error may be responsible. The chain has TRBV11-2 and TRBJ2-7; 16 bases fit TRBD2. The CDR3 is 12 residues long. The germline V gene encodes CDR1 SGHAT and CDR2 FQNNGV. CDR3 bases: TGTGCCAGCAGCCCCGGGACTAGCGGGAGGGTTTTC. Translated, it gives CASSPGTSGRVF.

V is TRBV2 and J is TRBJ2-7; 13 bases are shared with TRBD2. The CDR3 runs 15 residues. Germline values: CDR1 SNHLY, CDR2 FYNNEI. V shed 2 bases, J shed 6 bases, and the junction held 4 bases outside the gene matches. This CDR3 reads CASSERTSGSSEQYF. CDR3 nucleotide sequence: TGTGCCAGCAGTGAAAGGACTAGCGGGAGTAGCGAGCAGTACTTC. Full variable domain (remainder filled in from reference TRBV2 and TRBJ2-7): EPEVTQTPSHQVTQMGQEVILRCVPISNHLYFYWYRQILGQKVEFLVSFYNNEISEKSEIFDDQFSVERPDGSNFTLKIRSTKLEDSAMYFCASSERTSGSSEQYFGPGTRLTVT.

V gene TRBV28 combines with J gene TRBJ1-5; D not resolved. The CDR3 is made up of 13 amino acids. Per germline, CDR1 MDHEN and CDR2 SYDVKM. Trimming took 7 bases from V and 6 from J, leaving 13 bases between them. CDR3 coding DNA: TGTGCCAGCACTGGGGAGGGTCGTCAGCCCCAGCATTTT. This translates into CASTGEGRQPQHF.

The chain links TRBV5-4 to TRBJ1-1, with no clear D. V was shortened by 4 bases and J by 0 bases, with 10 bases between the two germline ends. This CDR3 spans 14 amino acids. Germline V gene lookup returns CDR1 SGHNT and CDR2 YYREEE (reference sequence). Here the CDR3 DNA reads TGTGCCAGCAGCCCAATTGGAGTGAACACTGAAGCTTTCTTT. Translated: CASSPIGVNTEAFF.

The rearrangement joins TRBV27 to TRBJ2-5; D may be TRBD1 or TRBD2 (6 bases each). The germline V gene encodes CDR1 MNHEY and CDR2 SMNVEV (reference sequence). CDR3 length: 15 amino acids. Deletions cut 8 bases from V and 5 bases from J, with 21 bases between. In DNA, the CDR3 is TGTGCCAGCCCTCCGAGGGGGGAAGGGTTCGAGACCCAGTACTTC. Its translation is CASPPRGEGFETQYF.

The table lists this clone with a few counts. J is TRBJ1-5 and V is TRBV28; TRBD1 is a possible D gene (5 bases). The CDR3 spans 13 residues. Germline values: CDR1 MDHEN, CDR2 SYDVKM. CDR3 loop: CAARGPQGQPQHF. For the CDR3, the DNA is TGTGCGGCCCGAGGGCCCCAGGGACAGCCCCAGCATTTT.

The chain carries TRBV4-1 and TRBJ1-5, with D possibly matching TRBD1 (5 bases). Deletions cut 2 bases from V and 9 bases from J, with 20 bases between. Germline V lookup: CDR1 MGHRA, CDR2 YSYEKL. This CDR3 contains 16 residues. The CDR3 loop reads CASSQLGTLKVAPQHF. CDR3 sequence (DNA): TGCGCCAGCAGCCAACTCGGGACTCTCAAGGTAGCGCCCCAGCATTTT.

The chain has TRBV2 and TRBJ1-5; no clear D. This CDR3 has 15 amino acids. Germline CDR1 SNHLY, CDR2 FYNNEI. V lost 3 bases and J lost 0, with 9 bases in between. Here the CDR3 DNA reads TGTGCCAGCAGTGAGGGGTTTTATAGCAATCAGCCCCAGCATTTT. This sequence encodes CASSEGFYSNQPQHF.

This sequence joins TRBV11-3 and TRBJ2-6, with unresolved D. This CDR3 spans 14 amino acids. Between the trimmed V and J ends, which lost 5 bases and 0 bases, there was a span of 5 bases. In germline, CDR1 is SGHNT, CDR2 YENEEA. The CDR3 spells CASSPSSGANVLTF. The CDR3 DNA is TGTGCCAGCAGCCCGAGCTCTGGGGCCAACGTCCTGACTTTC.

The chain links TRBV2 to TRBJ1-4; TRBD1 might be the D (6 bases). CDR3 length: 16 residues. The V gene's germline CDR1 is SNHLY and CDR2 FYNNEI. V lost 0 bases to trimming and J lost 3 bases, with 11 bases between them. CDR3: CASSEARGPPNEKLFF. The CDR3 region has the DNA TGTGCCAGCAGTGAAGCGCGGGGGCCACCTAATGAAAAACTGTTTTTT.

This clone appeared once. The V call is TRBV9, the J call TRBJ1-3; D ambiguous. V was trimmed by 0 bases and J by 0 bases, leaving 13 bases between them. The CDR3 covers 17 residues. CDR1 is SGDLS, CDR2 YYNGEE, per germline. Written as DNA, the CDR3 is TGTGCCAGCAGCGTAGTCGACGCAGCGCTCTCTGGAAACACCATATATTTT. It specifies CASSVVDAALSGNTIYF.

The chain uses TRBV7-3 and TRBJ2-1; 10 nucleotides agree with TRBD2. CDR1 SGHTA and CDR2 FQGTGA come from the germline V gene. The CDR3 sequence is 16 residues long. V shed 2 bases, J shed 7 bases, and the junction held 8 bases outside the gene matches. The chain's CDR3 is CASSLVLAGGRNEQFF. The CDR3 DNA reads as TGTGCCAGCAGCTTAGTGTTAGCGGGAGGAAGGAATGAGCAGTTCTTC.

The gene calls are TRBV9 and TRBJ1-4; the D gene is possibly TRBD1 (6 bases). This CDR3 has 15 amino acids. CDR1 and CDR2 from the germline V gene are SGDLS and YYNGEE. Trimming took 4 bases from V and 8 from J, leaving 18 bases between them. The CDR3, as DNA: TGTGCCAGCAGCCCCCCCGGGGGGCTCGGGGAAAAACTGTTTTTT. This sequence encodes CASSPPGGLGEKLFF.